This T cell receptor beta chain is from a study of blood T cell repertoires in COVID-19. Study-wide context: COVID-19 samples, acute and convalescent, were from the United States, Italy and Spain. Sources were T cells, B-cell-depleted T cells, or PBMCs; the material itself was cDNA or gDNA.

Some clones are missing from TCRdb's copy, which holds only in-frame ones; the method was immunoSEQ multiplex PCR. The sample holds about 140,000 clones, approximately 85% seen once. The V gene lost 0 bases and the J gene lost 2 bases, with 6 bases spanning the gap. CDR1 and CDR2 (germline): SGHKS, YYEKEE (reference sequence). The CDR3 totals 14 residues. The sequencing sample was made of peripheral blood. The chain recombines TRBV5-5 with TRBJ1-3; D is ambiguous. The receptor was derived from a man over 45 with acute or convalescent COVID-19. This CDR3 is CASSLGGAGNTIYF. The DNA of the CDR3 is TGTGCCAGCAGCTTGGGAGGCGCTGGAAACACCATATATTTT.